The table lists the clone carrying this TCR beta chain with a few counts. The antigen remains undetermined. Every TCR beta cDNA library bore unique molecular identifiers. TCRdb recomputed calls from the PCR reads with MiXCR, one row per CDR3 protein. In the table there are about half a million distinct CDR3 sequences, around 40% of which are singletons. The sample comes from a study of post-analysis software for immune sequencing data. The study's findings and limits: Compared with controls, patients had more of five or six TRBV segments, including TRBV5-6, TRBV5-1 and TRBV20-1.

The germline V and J ends were trimmed by 2 bases and 5 bases, with 12 bases remaining between them. Per the germline V gene, CDR1 is SQVTM and CDR2 is ANQGSEA. This CDR3 has 13 amino acids. The sample taken for sequencing was blood. The rearrangement joins TRBV29-1 to TRBJ1-1; D perhaps matches TRBD1 (5 bases). The sequence derives from a girl between 10 and 17 years old with multiple sclerosis. DNA for the CDR3: TGCAGCGTTGAACAGGCAGGGCGGACTGAAGCTTTCTTT. Protein product: CSVEQAGRTEAFF. Using reference TRBV29-1 and TRBJ1-1 for the parts outside the CDR3, the full variable domain is SAVISQKPSRDICQRGTSLTIQCQVDSQVTMMFWYRQQPGQSLTLIATANQGSEATYESGFVIDKFPISRPNLTFSTLTVSNMSPEDSSIYLCSVEQAGRTEAFFGQGTRLTVV.